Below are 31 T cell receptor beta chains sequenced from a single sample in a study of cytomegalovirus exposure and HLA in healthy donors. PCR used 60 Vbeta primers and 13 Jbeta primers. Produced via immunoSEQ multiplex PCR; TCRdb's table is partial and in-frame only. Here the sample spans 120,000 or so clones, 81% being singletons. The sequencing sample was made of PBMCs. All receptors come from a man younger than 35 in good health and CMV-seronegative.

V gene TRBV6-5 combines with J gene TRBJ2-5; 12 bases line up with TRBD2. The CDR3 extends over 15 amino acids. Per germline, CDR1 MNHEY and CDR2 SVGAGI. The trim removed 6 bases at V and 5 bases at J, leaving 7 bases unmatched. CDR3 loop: CASRTTSGGGETQYF. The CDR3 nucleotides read TGTGCCAGCAGAACGACTAGCGGGGGAGGTGAGACCCAGTACTTC.

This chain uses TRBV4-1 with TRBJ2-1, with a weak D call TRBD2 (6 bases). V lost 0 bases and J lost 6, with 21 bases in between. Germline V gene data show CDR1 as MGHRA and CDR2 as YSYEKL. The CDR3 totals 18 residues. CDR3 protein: CASSQDPRLAGLANEQFF. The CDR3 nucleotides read TGCGCCAGCAGCCAAGACCCCCGCCTTGCGGGGCTGGCCAATGAGCAGTTCTTC.

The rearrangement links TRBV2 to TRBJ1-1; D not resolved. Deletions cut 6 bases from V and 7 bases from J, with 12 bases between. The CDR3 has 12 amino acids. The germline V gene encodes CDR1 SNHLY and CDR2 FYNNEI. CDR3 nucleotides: TGTGCCAGCAGAGACTACACAATTGAAGCTTTCTTT. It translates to CASRDYTIEAFF.

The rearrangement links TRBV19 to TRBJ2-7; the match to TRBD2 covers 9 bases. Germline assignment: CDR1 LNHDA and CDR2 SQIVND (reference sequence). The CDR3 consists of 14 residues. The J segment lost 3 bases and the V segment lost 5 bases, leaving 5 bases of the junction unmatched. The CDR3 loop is CASSETSGHYEQYF. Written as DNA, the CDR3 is TGTGCCAGTAGTGAGACTAGCGGCCACTACGAGCAGTACTTC. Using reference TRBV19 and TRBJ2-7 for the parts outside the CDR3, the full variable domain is DGGITQSPKYLFRKEGQNVTLSCEQNLNHDAMYWYRQDPGQGLRLIYYSQIVNDFQKGDIAEGYSVSREKKESFPLTVTSAQKNPTAFYLCASSETSGHYEQYFGPGTRLTVT.

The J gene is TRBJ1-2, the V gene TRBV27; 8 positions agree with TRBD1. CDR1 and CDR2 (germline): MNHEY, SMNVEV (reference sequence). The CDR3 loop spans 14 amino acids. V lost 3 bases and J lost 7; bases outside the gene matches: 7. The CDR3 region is CASSFGRGHSGYTF. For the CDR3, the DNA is TGTGCCAGCAGTTTCGGCAGGGGGCACAGTGGCTACACCTTC.

The CDR3, as DNA: TGTGCCAGCAGCTTGGGCCCCTCGGGACTAGCGTACAATGAGCAGTTCTTC. This gives the protein CASSLGPSGLAYNEQFF. The V gene is TRBV5-5, the J gene TRBJ2-1; 10 nucleotides align to TRBD2. Per germline, CDR1 SGHKS and CDR2 YYEKEE (reference sequence). Trimming removed 0 bases from V and 4 bases from J; junction bases left unmatched: 7. This CDR3 contains 17 residues.

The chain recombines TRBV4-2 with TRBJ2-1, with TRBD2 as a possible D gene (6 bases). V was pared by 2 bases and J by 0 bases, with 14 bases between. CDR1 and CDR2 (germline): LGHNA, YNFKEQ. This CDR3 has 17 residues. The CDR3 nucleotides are TGTGCCAGCAGCCAACCCCGGGGGTTGAGCTCCTACAATGAGCAGTTCTTC. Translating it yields CASSQPRGLSSYNEQFF.

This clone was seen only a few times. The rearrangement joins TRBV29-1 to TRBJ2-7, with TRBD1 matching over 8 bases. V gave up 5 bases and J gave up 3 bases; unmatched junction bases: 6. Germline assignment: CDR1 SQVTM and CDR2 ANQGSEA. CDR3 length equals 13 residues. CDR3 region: CSVFGQGFYEQYF. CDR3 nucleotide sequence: TGCAGCGTTTTCGGACAGGGCTTCTACGAGCAGTACTTC.

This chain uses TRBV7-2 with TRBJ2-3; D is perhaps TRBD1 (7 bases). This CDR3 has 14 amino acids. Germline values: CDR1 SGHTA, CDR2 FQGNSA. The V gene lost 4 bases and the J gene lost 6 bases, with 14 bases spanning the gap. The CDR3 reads CASSSQGGKDTQYF. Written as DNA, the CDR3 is TGTGCCAGCAGCTCTCAGGGGGGAAAGGATACGCAGTATTTT.

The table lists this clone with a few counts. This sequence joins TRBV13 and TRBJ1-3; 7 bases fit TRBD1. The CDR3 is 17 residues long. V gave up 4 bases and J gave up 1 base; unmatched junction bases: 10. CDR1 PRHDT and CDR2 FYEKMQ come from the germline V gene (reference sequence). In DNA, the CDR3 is TGTGCCAGCAGCTCCTGGAGACAGGGACCTTCTGGAAACACCATATATTTT. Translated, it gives CASSSWRQGPSGNTIYF.

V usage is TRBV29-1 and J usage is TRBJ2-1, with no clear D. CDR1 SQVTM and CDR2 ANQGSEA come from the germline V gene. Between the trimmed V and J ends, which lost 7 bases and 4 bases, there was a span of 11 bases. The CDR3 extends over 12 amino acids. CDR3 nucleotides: TGCAGCGCCCTTAGAGCTTACAATGAGCAGTTCTTC. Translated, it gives CSALRAYNEQFF.

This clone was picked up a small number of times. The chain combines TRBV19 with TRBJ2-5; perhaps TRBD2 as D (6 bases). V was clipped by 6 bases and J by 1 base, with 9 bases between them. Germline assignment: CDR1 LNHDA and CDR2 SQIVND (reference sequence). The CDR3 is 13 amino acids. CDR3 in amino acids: CASSGTPQETQYF. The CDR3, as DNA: TGTGCCAGTAGCGGGACTCCCCAAGAGACCCAGTACTTC.

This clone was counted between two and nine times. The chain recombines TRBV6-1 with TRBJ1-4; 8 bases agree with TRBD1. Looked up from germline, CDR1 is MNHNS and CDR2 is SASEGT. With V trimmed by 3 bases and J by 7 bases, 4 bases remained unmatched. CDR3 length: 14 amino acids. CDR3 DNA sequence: TGTGCCAGCAGTGATTACAGGGGGGGTGAAAAACTGTTTTTT. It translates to CASSDYRGGEKLFF.

The CDR3 region is CASDPGQGLPNTEAFF. DNA for the CDR3: TGTGCCAGTGACCCGGGACAGGGGCTCCCCAACACTGAAGCTTTCTTT. This rearrangement joins TRBV19 to TRBJ1-1, with TRBD1 identical over 10 bases. The trim removed 8 bases at V and 2 bases at J, leaving 11 bases unmatched. CDR1 is LNHDA, CDR2 SQIVND, per germline (reference sequence). This CDR3 comprises 16 residues. Looking up the rest from reference TRBV19 and TRBJ1-1 gives the full variable domain: DGGITQSPKYLFRKEGQNVTLSCEQNLNHDAMYWYRQDPGQGLRLIYYSQIVNDFQKGDIAEGYSVSREKKESFPLTVTSAQKNPTAFYLCASDPGQGLPNTEAFFGQGTRLTVV.

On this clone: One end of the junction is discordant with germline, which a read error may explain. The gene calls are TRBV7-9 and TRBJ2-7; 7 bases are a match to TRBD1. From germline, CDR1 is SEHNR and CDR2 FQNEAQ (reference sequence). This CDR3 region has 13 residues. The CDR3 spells CASSPSPGTALFF. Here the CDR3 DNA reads TGTGCCAGCAGCCCCTCTCCCGGGACAGCCCTATTCTTC. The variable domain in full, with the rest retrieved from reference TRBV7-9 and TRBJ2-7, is DTGVSQNPRHKITKRGQNVTFRCDPISEHNRLYWYRQTLGQGPEFLTYFQNEAQLEKSRLLSDRFSAERPKGSFSTLEIQRTEQGDSAMYLCASSPSPGTALFFGPGTRLTVT.

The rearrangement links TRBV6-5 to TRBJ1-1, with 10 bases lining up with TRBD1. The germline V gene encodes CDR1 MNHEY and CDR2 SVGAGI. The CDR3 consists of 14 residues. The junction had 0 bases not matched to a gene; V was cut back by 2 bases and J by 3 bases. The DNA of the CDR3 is TGTGCCAGCAGTTACGGGACAGGGGACACTGAAGCTTTCTTT. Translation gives CASSYGTGDTEAFF.

The CDR3 here is CASSLAGRPPYF. In nucleotides, the CDR3 is TGTGCCAGCAGCTTAGCGGGCAGGCCGCCGTACTTC. V and J are TRBV11-1 and TRBJ2-5; D is uncertain. In germline, CDR1 is SGHAT, CDR2 FQDESV (reference sequence). This CDR3 region has 12 residues. V gave up 0 bases and J gave up 13 bases, with 12 bases separating them.

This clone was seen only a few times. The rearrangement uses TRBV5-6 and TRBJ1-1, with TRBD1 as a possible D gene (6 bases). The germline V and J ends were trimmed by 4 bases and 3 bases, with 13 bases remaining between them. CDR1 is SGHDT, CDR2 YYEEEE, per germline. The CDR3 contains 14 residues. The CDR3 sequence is CASSTLQGYTEAFF. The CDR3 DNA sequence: TGTGCCAGCAGCACGCTTCAGGGGTACACTGAAGCTTTCTTT.

CDR3 in DNA: TGTGCCAGCAGTTACGTAGGGGGGCCCCAGCATTTT. Translated, it gives CASSYVGGPQHF. The gene calls are TRBV6-5 and TRBJ1-5; D possibly corresponds to TRBD1 (6 bases). The V gene lost 2 bases and the J gene lost 9 bases, with 8 bases spanning the gap. This CDR3 has 12 amino acids. Germline V lookup: CDR1 MNHEY, CDR2 SVGAGI.

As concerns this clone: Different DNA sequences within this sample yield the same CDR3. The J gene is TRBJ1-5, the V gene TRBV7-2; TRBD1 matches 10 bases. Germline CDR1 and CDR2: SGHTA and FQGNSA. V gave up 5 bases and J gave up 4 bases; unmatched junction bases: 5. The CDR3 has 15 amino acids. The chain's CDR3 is CASSSGTGVNQPQHF. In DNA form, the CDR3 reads TGTGCCAGCAGCAGCGGGACAGGGGTGAATCAGCCCCAGCATTTT. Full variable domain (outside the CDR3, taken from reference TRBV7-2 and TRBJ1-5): GAGVSQSPSNKVTEKGKDVELRCDPISGHTALYWYRQSLGQGLEFLIYFQGNSAPDKSGLPSDRFSAERTGGSVSTLTIQRTQQEDSAVYLCASSSGTGVNQPQHFGDGTRLSIL.

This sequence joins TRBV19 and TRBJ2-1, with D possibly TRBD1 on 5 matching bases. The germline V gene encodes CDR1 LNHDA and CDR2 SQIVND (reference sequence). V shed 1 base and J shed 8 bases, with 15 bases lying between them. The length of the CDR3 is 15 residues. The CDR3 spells CASSIVGAVHYEQFF. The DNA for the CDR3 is TGTGCCAGTAGTATAGTAGGGGCAGTTCACTATGAGCAGTTCTTC. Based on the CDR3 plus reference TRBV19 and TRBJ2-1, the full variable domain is DGGITQSPKYLFRKEGQNVTLSCEQNLNHDAMYWYRQDPGQGLRLIYYSQIVNDFQKGDIAEGYSVSREKKESFPLTVTSAQKNPTAFYLCASSIVGAVHYEQFFGPGTRLTVL.

CDR3 in amino acids: CASSPGQEGYTF. CDR3 sequence (DNA): TGTGCCAGCAGTCCCGGACAGGAGGGCTACACCTTC. This sequence joins TRBV6-5 and TRBJ1-2, with TRBD1 matching over 7 bases. CDR1 and CDR2 from the germline V gene are MNHEY and SVGAGI. The V and J ends lost 5 bases and 8 bases, in that order; junction bases with no gene match: 5. The CDR3 has 12 residues.

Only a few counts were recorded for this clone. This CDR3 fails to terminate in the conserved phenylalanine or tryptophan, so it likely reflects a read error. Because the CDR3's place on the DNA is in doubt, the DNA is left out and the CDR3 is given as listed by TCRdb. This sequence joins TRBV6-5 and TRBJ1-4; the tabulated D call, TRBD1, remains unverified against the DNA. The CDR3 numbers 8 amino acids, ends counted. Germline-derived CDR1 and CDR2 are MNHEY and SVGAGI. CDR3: CASRPRNL.

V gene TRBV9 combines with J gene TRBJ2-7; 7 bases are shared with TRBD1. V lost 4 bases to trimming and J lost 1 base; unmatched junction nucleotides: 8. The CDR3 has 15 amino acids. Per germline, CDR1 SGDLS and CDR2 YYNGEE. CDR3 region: CASSPHAQGSYEQYF. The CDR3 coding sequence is TGTGCCAGCAGCCCCCATGCACAGGGGTCCTACGAGCAGTACTTC.

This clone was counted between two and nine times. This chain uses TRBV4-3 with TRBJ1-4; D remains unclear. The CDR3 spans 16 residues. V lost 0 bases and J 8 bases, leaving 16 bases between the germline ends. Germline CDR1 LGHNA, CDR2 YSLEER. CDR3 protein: CASSQDGGFFVEKLFF. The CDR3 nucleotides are TGCGCCAGCAGCCAAGATGGAGGATTCTTTGTGGAAAAACTGTTTTTT.

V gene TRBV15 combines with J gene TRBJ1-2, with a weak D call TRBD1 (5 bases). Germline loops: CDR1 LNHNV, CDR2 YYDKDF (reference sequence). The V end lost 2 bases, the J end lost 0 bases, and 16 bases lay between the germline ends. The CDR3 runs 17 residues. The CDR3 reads CATSRSREGTSNYGYTF. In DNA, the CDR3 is TGTGCCACCAGCAGATCGAGGGAAGGGACTTCTAACTATGGCTACACCTTC.

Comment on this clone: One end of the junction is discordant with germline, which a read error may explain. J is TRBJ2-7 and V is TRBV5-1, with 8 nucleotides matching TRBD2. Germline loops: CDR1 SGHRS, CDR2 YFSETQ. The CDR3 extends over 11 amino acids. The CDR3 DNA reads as TGCGCCAGCAGCCCCGGGGGGGAGCCGTACTTC. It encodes CASSPGGEPYF. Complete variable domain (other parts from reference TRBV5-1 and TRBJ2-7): KAGVTQTPRYLIKTRGQQVTLSCSPISGHRSVSWYQQTPGQGLQFLFEYFSETQRNKGNFPGRFSGRQFSNSRSEMNVSTLELGDSALYLCASSPGGEPYFGPGTRLTVT.

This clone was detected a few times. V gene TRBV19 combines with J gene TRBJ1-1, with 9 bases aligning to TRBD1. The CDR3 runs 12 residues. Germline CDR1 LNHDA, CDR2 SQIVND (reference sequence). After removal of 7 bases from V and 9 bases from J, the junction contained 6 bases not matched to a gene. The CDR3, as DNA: TGTGCCAGTACCCCGGACAGGGGAAAAGCTTTCTTT. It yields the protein CASTPDRGKAFF.

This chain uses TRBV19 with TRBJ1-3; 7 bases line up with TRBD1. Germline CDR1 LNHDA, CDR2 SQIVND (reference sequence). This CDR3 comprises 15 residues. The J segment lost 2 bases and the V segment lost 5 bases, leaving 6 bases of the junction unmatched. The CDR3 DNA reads TGTGCCAGTAGTGCGGACAGGTCAACTGGAAACACCATATATTTT. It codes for CASSADRSTGNTIYF. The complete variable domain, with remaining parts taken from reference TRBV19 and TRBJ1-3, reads DGGITQSPKYLFRKEGQNVTLSCEQNLNHDAMYWYRQDPGQGLRLIYYSQIVNDFQKGDIAEGYSVSREKKESFPLTVTSAQKNPTAFYLCASSADRSTGNTIYFGEGSWLTVV.

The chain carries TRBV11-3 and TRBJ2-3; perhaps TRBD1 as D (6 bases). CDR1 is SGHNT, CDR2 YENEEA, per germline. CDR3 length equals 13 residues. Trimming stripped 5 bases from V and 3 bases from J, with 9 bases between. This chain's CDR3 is CASSPQGTDTQYF. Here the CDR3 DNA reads TGTGCCAGCAGCCCACAGGGAACAGATACGCAGTATTTT.

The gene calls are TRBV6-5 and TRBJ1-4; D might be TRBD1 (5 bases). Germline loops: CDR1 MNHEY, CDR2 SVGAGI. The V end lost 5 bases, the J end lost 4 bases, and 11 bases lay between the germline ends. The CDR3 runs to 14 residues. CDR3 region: CASSPDRRNEKLFF. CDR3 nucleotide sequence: TGTGCCAGCAGTCCTGACAGACGTAATGAAAAACTGTTTTTT.